The source of this T cell receptor beta chain is a study of blood T cell repertoires in COVID-19. Looking at the study overall: Specimens from acute and convalescent COVID-19 originated in the United States, Italy and Spain. From T cells, B-cell-depleted T cells, or PBMCs came the material, which was cDNA or gDNA.

Germline assignment: CDR1 LGHDT and CDR2 YNNKEL (reference sequence). V lost 0 bases and J lost 11; bases outside the gene matches: 4. This CDR3 region has 13 residues. Per the authors' pipeline: Amplification from reference gene primers served as the basis for estimated nucleated cell counts. The method was immunoSEQ multiplex PCR; TCRdb's version includes in-frame clones alone and lacks a portion of them. V, J and clone size reflect that table, while D and trimming were determined from the DNA. The table has about 200,000 clones, around 90% seen once; the top ten hold 6.5%. Sequencing input: peripheral blood. This TCR was recovered from a man in his 60s who had recovered from COVID-19. This rearrangement joins TRBV3-1 (or the pseudogene TRBV3-2) to TRBJ2-1; TRBD2 matches at 7 bases. The CDR3 region is CASSQDVGTKQFF. As DNA, the CDR3 is TGTGCCAGCAGCCAAGATGTCGGGACTAAGCAGTTCTTC.